A selection of T cell receptor beta chains follows, all from one sample in a study of T-cell memory formation after mild COVID-19. In TCRdb, the 5' RACE reads were re-called with MiXCR into one record per CDR3 protein. The data contain some 150,000 distinct CDR3 sequences, around 5.8% of them seen just once; the ten biggest clones take up around 1.9%. Input material: PBMCs or a T cell subset sorted from them (not recorded which). The receptors come from an adult woman who had mild COVID-19 (a few samples of this study predate the infection). Cell type and time point are not known. CDR3s include the opening cysteine and the closing phenylalanine or tryptophan.

TRBV24-1	TRBJ2-3	15	CATSWVGAHTDTQYF
TRBV7-6	TRBJ2-7	14	CASSFGLGLYEQYF
TRBV12-3/TRBV12-4	TRBJ2-5	13	CASSPSPRYTQYF
TRBV3-1	TRBJ2-3	16	CASCSGGVVRADTQYF
TRBV12-3/TRBV12-4	TRBJ1-6	16	CASASRRGQGNSPLHF
TRBV18	TRBJ2-1	13	CASSPDSWDEQFF
TRBV5-6	TRBJ2-4	15	CASSPDRGAKNIQYF
TRBV11-2	TRBJ1-2	16	CASSFQGAGDVGFYTF
TRBV6-5	TRBJ2-3	14	CASSYRLSTDTQYF
TRBV7-9	TRBJ1-4	15	CASSSTGAGSEKLFF
TRBV6-5	TRBJ1-2	15	CASSLTGGGHYGYTF
TRBV24-1	TRBJ2-3	17	CATSDLPSGRATDTQYF
TRBV20-1	TRBJ2-7	12	CSASQGMYEQYF
TRBV6-2/TRBV6-3	TRBJ1-1	14	CASKWGTANTEAFF
TRBV7-9	TRBJ2-5	15	CASSYRGRGQETQYF
TRBV5-1	TRBJ2-7	16	CASTKELALPRDEQYF
TRBV30	TRBJ2-6	14	CAWSVKLGANVLTF
TRBV18	TRBJ1-1	13	CASSLSENTEAFF
TRBV3-1	TRBJ1-2	15	CASSQATRKIYGYTF
TRBV5-4	TRBJ2-3	15	CASSPRDTITDTQYF
TRBV5-4	TRBJ2-1	13	CASSPEGYDEQFF
TRBV12-5	TRBJ2-6	17	CASGLVLSGAGANVLTF
TRBV4-1	TRBJ2-3	17	CASSQGLGGGSTDTQYF
TRBV7-9	TRBJ2-6	17	CASSTDRGRSGANVLTF
TRBV10-3	TRBJ1-2	13	CAITDPVHYGYTF
TRBV25-1	TRBJ2-5	15	CASSELSLRGETQYF
TRBV3-1	TRBJ2-5	14	CASSQNGLQETQYF
TRBV5-1	TRBJ2-1	13	CASSGSSYNEQFF
TRBV5-4	TRBJ2-1	15	CASSSKGAEHNEQFF
TRBV11-2	TRBJ2-2	14	CASSKALNTGELFF
TRBV6-6	TRBJ2-1	18	CASSYLLSGRVSYNEQFF
TRBV7-9	TRBJ1-1	15	CASRSTAGGDTEAFF
TRBV24-1	TRBJ2-5	15	CATSDLGDLLETQYF
TRBV10-3	TRBJ1-1	14	CAISENGANTEAFF
TRBV7-9	TRBJ1-2	13	CASSFPQLGGYTF
TRBV7-8	TRBJ2-5	16	CASSLAGNRVRETQYF